The present T cell receptor (beta chain) was sequenced within a study of blood T cell repertoires in COVID-19. Germline CDR1 is SGHNT and CDR2 is YENEEA. Trimming cost V 8 bases and J 0 bases, with 8 bases left between them. The CDR3 sequence is 13 residues long. Repertoires were generated with immunoSEQ multiplex PCR, while TCRdb's copy carries only in-frame clones and drops some. The sample consists of 450,000 to 600,000 clones, about 90% of them appearing once. The sequence was collected from a woman younger than 35 who had recovered from COVID-19. The sample comprised PBMCs or T cells enriched from blood (not recorded which). The chain carries TRBV11-3 and TRBJ2-1, with D possibly matching TRBD2 (6 bases). DNA of the CDR3: TGTGCCAGCGGGAGGAGCTCCTACAATGAGCAGTTCTTC. It translates to CASGRSSYNEQFF. Full variable domain (missing parts from reference TRBV11-3 and TRBJ2-1): EAGVVQSPRYKIIEKKQPVAFWCNPISGHNTLYWYLQNLGQGPELLIRYENEEAVDDSQLPKDRFSAERLKGVDSTLKIQPAELGDSAVYLCASGRSSYNEQFFGPGTRLTVL.